What follows is one T cell receptor (beta chain) and its context. This specimen comes from a study of blood T cell repertoires in COVID-19. Study overall: COVID-19 samples, acute and convalescent, were from the United States, Italy and Spain. T cells, B-cell-depleted T cells, or PBMCs provided the cDNA or gDNA that served as material.

Clones were read by immunoSEQ multiplex PCR, and TCRdb kept only the in-frame ones, dropping some. This table holds 350,000 to 500,000 clones, 88% found once. Grouping used clinical history reported by participants in a survey and questionnaire. Exposed volunteers were people who met a COVID-19 case within 2 weeks before study entry. Trimming took off 1 base at V and 5 bases at J, with 13 bases between the two ends. CDR3 length equals 15 residues. Germline V gives CDR1 KGHDR, CDR2 SFDVKD. The gene calls are TRBV24-1 and TRBJ1-2; no reliable D call. The source is a woman between 18 and 29 years old who had been exposed to COVID-19. The sample comprised PBMCs or T cells enriched from blood (not recorded which). The CDR3 loop reads CATSDLRGDEYGYTF. The CDR3 DNA reads TGTGCCACCAGTGATTTACGGGGAGATGAGTATGGCTACACCTTC.